These 9 T cell receptor beta chains share one sample of origin, sequenced in a study of neoadjuvant anti-PD-1 for oral cavity cancer. This table comes from immunoSEQ multiplex PCR, and its TCRdb copy is limited to in-frame clones, with some not included. The data hold over 14,000 clones, with about 69% observed a single time. The source was PBMCs, collected before nivolumab (anti-PD-1) treatment. The receptors originated from a person aged 40 to 85 with oral cavity squamous cell carcinoma.

The chain's CDR3 is CASSSGQASAEQYF. CDR3 nucleotides: TGTGCCAGCAGCTCCGGACAGGCCTCTGCGGAGCAGTACTTC. V gene TRBV7-9 combines with J gene TRBJ2-7; 7 bases align to TRBD1. The CDR3 has 14 residues. Losses at the gene ends were 4 bases for V and 7 bases for J; bases not matched to a gene: 10. Germline V gene lookup returns CDR1 SEHNR and CDR2 FQNEAQ (reference sequence).

CDR3 nucleotide sequence: TGTGCCAGCAGCTTGGAGCATCAGGGAATGAGGCCCCAGCATTTT. Its translation: CASSLEHQGMRPQHF. V usage is TRBV7-8 and J usage is TRBJ1-5; TRBD1 is a possible D gene (5 bases). V was trimmed by 3 bases and J by 9 bases, leaving 18 bases between them. Germline-derived CDR1 and CDR2 are SGHVS and FQNEAQ. This CDR3 is 15 amino acids long.

This clone has only one observation. The rearrangement links TRBV7-8 to TRBJ2-1; D not certain. Germline assignment: CDR1 SGHVS and CDR2 FQNEAQ. The germline V and J ends were trimmed by 5 bases and 10 bases, with 15 bases remaining between them. The CDR3 has 13 amino acids. The CDR3 nucleotides read TGTGCCAGCAGCCCCCTGGGAAACCGAGAGCAGTTCTTC. Translating gives CASSPLGNREQFF.

The chain combines TRBV15 with TRBJ1-5; D unclear. CDR3 length: 14 amino acids. In germline, CDR1 is LNHNV, CDR2 YYDKDF (reference sequence). V lost 3 bases to trimming and J lost 8 bases, with 14 bases between them. The CDR3 DNA sequence: TGTGCCACCAGCAGGCAATACGATCTAGAGCCCCAGCATTTT. Translation: CATSRQYDLEPQHF. The full variable domain, with the rest looked up from reference TRBV15 and TRBJ1-5, is DAMVIQNPRYQVTQFGKPVTLSCSQTLNHNVMYWYQQKSSQAPKLLFHYYDKDFNNEADTPDNFQSRRPNTSFCFLDIRSPGLGDTAMYLCATSRQYDLEPQHFGDGTRLSIL.

The V gene is TRBV15, the J gene TRBJ2-1; D ambiguous. The CDR3 runs to 17 residues. Germline V gene sequence: CDR1 LNHNV, CDR2 YYDKDF (reference sequence). Trimming took 3 bases from V and 2 from J, leaving 17 bases between them. The CDR3: CATSRVELVYTYNEQFF. CDR3 nucleotide sequence: TGTGCCACCAGCAGGGTCGAACTCGTCTATACCTACAATGAGCAGTTCTTC.

The chain joins TRBV11-2 to TRBJ2-1, with no clear D. Germline CDR1 and CDR2: SGHAT and FQNNGV. The CDR3 length is 15 residues. Trimming left V 0 bases short and J 2 bases short, with 8 bases between. CDR3 DNA sequence: TGTGCCAGCAGCTTAGAGGGGTTTCCCTACAATGAGCAGTTCTTC. Translating gives CASSLEGFPYNEQFF.

Worth noting for this clone: At one of its ends the junction is not consistent with the germline gene, which may arise from a read error. The CDR3 sequence: CAWTRGAKTGALLF. The CDR3 bases are TGTGCCTGGACCAGAGGGGCCAAGACAGGTGCTTTGCTCTTC. The chain is built from TRBV30 and TRBJ2-1, with TRBD1 as a possible D gene (6 bases). The CDR3 consists of 14 residues. The germline V gene encodes CDR1 GTSNPN and CDR2 SVGIG (reference sequence).

J is TRBJ1-1 and V is TRBV12-5; perhaps TRBD1 as D (6 bases). Between the trimmed V and J ends, which lost 1 base and 5 bases, there was a span of 26 bases. The CDR3 totals 19 residues. The germline gives CDR1 LGHNT, CDR2 FRNRAP. The CDR3 loop is CASGLAYDVFKQGETEAFF. In DNA form, the CDR3 reads TGTGCTAGTGGTTTGGCATACGATGTATTTAAACAGGGTGAGACTGAAGCTTTCTTT.

The V gene is TRBV5-1, the J gene TRBJ2-2; 8 bases match TRBD1. The trim removed 1 base at V and 2 bases at J, leaving 4 bases unmatched. Germline loops: CDR1 SGHRS, CDR2 YFSETQ. The CDR3 runs 16 residues. In nucleotides, the CDR3 is TGCGCCAGCAGCTTGCTCGGACAGGGTAACACCGGGGAGCTGTTTTTT. Translation gives CASSLLGQGNTGELFF.